This is a list of T cell receptor beta chains from one sample in a study of T-cell reconstitution after alpha-beta-depleted transplantation in children. TCRdb recomputed calls from the PCR reads with MiXCR, one row per CDR3 protein. The sample has approximately 500,000 distinct CDR3 sequences; approximately 30% are singletons. Sample: PBMCs, taken before TCRalphabeta/CD19-depleted stem cell transplant. All receptors come from a boy under two years old with Wiskott-Aldrich syndrome, due to receive a stem cell transplant. Each CDR3 is given with its conserved first and last residue. A D gene is named only where the DNA matches it firmly. A clone size is listed for some rows: how often the clone was seen (once, few, many), or a class if it is expanded.

D gene: NA
J gene: TRBJ2-4
V gene: TRBV4-1
clone size: few
CDR3 DNA: TGCGCCAGCAGCCAAGAAAACATTCAGTACTTC
CDR3 protein: CASSQENIQYF

D gene: NA
J gene: TRBJ2-4
V gene: TRBV20-1
clone size: few
CDR3 DNA: TGCAGTGCTAGAGATTGGAGGGGCAGGGCCAAAAACATTCAGTACTTC
CDR3 protein: CSARDWRGRAKNIQYF

D gene: NA
J gene: TRBJ1-2
V gene: TRBV20-1
clone size: few
CDR3 DNA: TGCAGTGCTAGTGGGGATAACTATGGCTACACCTTC
CDR3 protein: CSASGDNYGYTF

D gene: TRBD1
J gene: TRBJ1-2
V gene: TRBV7-9
clone size: NA
CDR3 DNA: TGTGCCAGCAGCGCCGGGGGACAGGACTATGGCTACACCTTC
CDR3 protein: CASSAGGQDYGYTF

D gene: TRBD2
J gene: TRBJ2-7
V gene: TRBV5-1
clone size: many
CDR3 DNA: TGTGCCAGCAGCTTAGTAGCTAGCGGGAGCTACGAGCAGTACTTC
CDR3 protein: CASSLVASGSYEQYF

D gene: NA
J gene: TRBJ2-5
V gene: TRBV12-3/TRBV12-4
clone size: NA
CDR3 DNA: TGTGCCAGTTATTTATGGGGGAGAGAGACCCAGTACTTC
CDR3 protein: CASYLWGRETQYF

D gene: TRBD1
J gene: TRBJ1-1
V gene: TRBV2
clone size: few
CDR3 DNA: TGTGCCAGCAGGGTGACAGGGGAGAACACTGAAGCTTTCTTT
CDR3 protein: CASRVTGENTEAFF

D gene: TRBD2
J gene: TRBJ2-1
V gene: TRBV3-1
clone size: few
CDR3 DNA: TGTGCCAGCCGGCTAGCGGGAGGGGGCCACAATGAGCAGTTCTTC
CDR3 protein: CASRLAGGGHNEQFF

D gene: NA
J gene: TRBJ2-1
V gene: TRBV25-1
clone size: NA
CDR3 DNA: TGTGCCAGCAGTGAATTTTCGTCGGAGCAGTTCTTC
CDR3 protein: CASSEFSSEQFF

D gene: NA
J gene: TRBJ2-7
V gene: TRBV7-6
clone size: NA
CDR3 DNA: TGTGCCAGCAGCCGGGCAGTATACTACGAGCAGTACTTC
CDR3 protein: CASSRAVYYEQYF

D gene: NA
J gene: TRBJ2-1
V gene: TRBV27
clone size: few
CDR3 DNA: TGTGCCAGCAGTCACAGATACAATGAGCAGTTCTTC
CDR3 protein: CASSHRYNEQFF

D gene: TRBD2
J gene: TRBJ2-7
V gene: TRBV20-1
clone size: NA
CDR3 DNA: TGCAGTGCTACCCTAGCGGGTAGCTCCTACGAGCAGTACTTC
CDR3 protein: CSATLAGSSYEQYF

D gene: NA
J gene: TRBJ2-1
V gene: TRBV21-1
clone size: few
CDR3 DNA: TGTGCCAGCAGCTCACGGACTAGCGGGAGGTACTACAATGAGCAGTTCTTC
CDR3 protein: CASSSRTSGRYYNEQFF

D gene: TRBD2
J gene: TRBJ2-1
V gene: TRBV7-9
clone size: NA
CDR3 DNA: TGTGCCAGCAGCTTAAACCGGCTAGCGGCCAATGAGCAGTTCTTC
CDR3 protein: CASSLNRLAANEQFF

D gene: TRBD2
J gene: TRBJ2-7
V gene: TRBV7-2
clone size: few
CDR3 DNA: TGTGCCAGCAGCTTACTTTCGGGGGGGGTAAACGAGCAGTACTTC
CDR3 protein: CASSLLSGGVNEQYF

D gene: TRBD1
J gene: TRBJ1-1
V gene: TRBV7-9
clone size: NA
CDR3 DNA: TGTGCCAGCAGCACCGGGACAGGGGGCGGGAACACTGAAGCTTTCTTT
CDR3 protein: CASSTGTGGGNTEAFF

D gene: TRBD2
J gene: TRBJ2-1
V gene: TRBV10-3
clone size: NA
CDR3 DNA: TGTGCCACCTCGAGACTAGCGGGAGGGGACAATGAGCAGTTCTTC
CDR3 protein: CATSRLAGGDNEQFF

D gene: NA
J gene: TRBJ1-5
V gene: TRBV5-5
clone size: NA
CDR3 DNA: TGTGCCAGCAGCTTGTCCCAGGTGACTAGCAATCAGCCCCAGCATTTT
CDR3 protein: CASSLSQVTSNQPQHF

D gene: TRBD2
J gene: TRBJ2-1
V gene: TRBV5-1
clone size: NA
CDR3 DNA: TGCGCCAGCAGCCCGCAGATAGCGGGAGGGCCTAATGAGCAGTTCTTC
CDR3 protein: CASSPQIAGGPNEQFF

D gene: NA
J gene: TRBJ2-2
V gene: TRBV7-9
clone size: few
CDR3 DNA: TGTGCCAGCAGCGTACTAACCGCGAACACCGGGGAGCTGTTTTTT
CDR3 protein: CASSVLTANTGELFF

D gene: TRBD2
J gene: TRBJ2-1
V gene: TRBV2
clone size: NA
CDR3 DNA: TGTGCCAGCAGTGAGACTAGCGGGAGCGATGAGCAGTTCTTC
CDR3 protein: CASSETSGSDEQFF

D gene: TRBD1
J gene: TRBJ1-5
V gene: TRBV20-1
clone size: NA
CDR3 DNA: TGCAGTGCTAGGTGGGGACAGGGGAATCAGCCCCAGCATTTT
CDR3 protein: CSARWGQGNQPQHF

D gene: NA
J gene: TRBJ2-7
V gene: TRBV7-2
clone size: once
CDR3 DNA: TGTGCCAGCAGCGAGGCGGGGCTCTCCTACGAGCAGTACTTC
CDR3 protein: CASSEAGLSYEQYF

D gene: NA
J gene: TRBJ1-1
V gene: TRBV7-9
clone size: NA
CDR3 DNA: TGTGCCAGCAGCTTCACAAAGCGGTCGTTCATGAACACTGAAGCTTTCTTT
CDR3 protein: CASSFTKRSFMNTEAFF

D gene: NA
J gene: TRBJ1-1
V gene: TRBV5-1
clone size: few
CDR3 DNA: TGCGCCAGCTTAGGGGCAGGGAGGAATGAAGCTTTCTTT
CDR3 protein: CASLGAGRNEAFF

D gene: TRBD1
J gene: TRBJ2-1
V gene: TRBV3-1
clone size: few
CDR3 DNA: TGTGCCAGCAGCCCCCGACAGGGGGAAGGCAATGAGCAGTTCTTC
CDR3 protein: CASSPRQGEGNEQFF

D gene: TRBD1
J gene: TRBJ1-1
V gene: TRBV15
clone size: NA
CDR3 DNA: TGTGCCACCAGCAGTAAGGGGAAGACAGGGATTCAGAACACTGAAGCTTTCTTT
CDR3 protein: CATSSKGKTGIQNTEAFF

D gene: NA
J gene: TRBJ2-2
V gene: TRBV2
clone size: few
CDR3 DNA: TGTGCCAGCAAATCTCTGGCGGGACGCAGCCTAAACACCGGGGAGCTGTTTTTT
CDR3 protein: CASKSLAGRSLNTGELFF

D gene: NA
J gene: TRBJ2-2
V gene: TRBV20-1
clone size: few
CDR3 DNA: TGCAGTGCTAGCAAGCCTCCCGGGGAGCTGTTTTTT
CDR3 protein: CSASKPPGELFF

D gene: NA
J gene: TRBJ1-2
V gene: TRBV20-1
clone size: few
CDR3 DNA: TGCAGTGCTGTCAACAGGTTATCTGGCTACACCTTC
CDR3 protein: CSAVNRLSGYTF

D gene: NA
J gene: TRBJ2-7
V gene: TRBV6-2/TRBV6-3
clone size: NA
CDR3 DNA: TGTGCCAGCAGGAAGACAGCCGCCTACGAGCAGTACTTC
CDR3 protein: CASRKTAAYEQYF

D gene: NA
J gene: TRBJ2-5
V gene: TRBV10-3
clone size: few
CDR3 DNA: TGTGCCATCGGGCCCGCCCGCCAAGAGACCCAGTACTTC
CDR3 protein: CAIGPARQETQYF

D gene: TRBD2
J gene: TRBJ2-2
V gene: TRBV12-3/TRBV12-4
clone size: few
CDR3 DNA: TGTGCCAGCAGTTTGGGTTTCGGGAGGGGAAACACCGGGGAGCTGTTTTTT
CDR3 protein: CASSLGFGRGNTGELFF

D gene: TRBD2
J gene: TRBJ2-1
V gene: TRBV5-1
clone size: NA
CDR3 DNA: TGCGCCAGCAGTCCGAGCGGGGGGGCAGGTCTTGGTGAGCAGTTCTTC
CDR3 protein: CASSPSGGAGLGEQFF

D gene: TRBD1
J gene: TRBJ2-7
V gene: TRBV20-1
clone size: NA
CDR3 DNA: TGCAGTGCTATGGCTAGGGACAGGGGATTCTACGAGCAGTACTTC
CDR3 protein: CSAMARDRGFYEQYF

D gene: TRBD2
J gene: TRBJ2-7
V gene: TRBV5-1
clone size: NA
CDR3 DNA: TGCGCCAGCAGCTTGGAACCGGGACTAGCGAGCGAGCAGTACTTC
CDR3 protein: CASSLEPGLASEQYF

D gene: TRBD1
J gene: TRBJ1-2
V gene: TRBV29-1
clone size: few
CDR3 DNA: TGCAGCGTTGCGGCAACAGGGGACTATGGCTACACCTTC
CDR3 protein: CSVAATGDYGYTF